This entry describes one TCR beta chain. Its antigen is unknown. The PCR employed 60 Vbeta primers together with 13 Jbeta primers. Clones were read by immunoSEQ multiplex PCR, and TCRdb kept only the in-frame ones, dropping some. The data show roughly 200,000 clones, 80% seen once. The data derive from a study of cytomegalovirus exposure and HLA in healthy donors. The study's findings and limits: Presence/absence analyses assumed roughly uniform sequencing depth across donors, which may not hold.

Germline V gene lookup returns CDR1 SGHTA and CDR2 FQGNSA. This CDR3 region has 15 residues. V was clipped by 5 bases and J by 0 bases, with 13 bases between them. Sequenced sample: PBMCs. The chain couples TRBV7-2 to TRBJ1-2, with D possibly being TRBD1 (6 bases). The TCR comes from a boy between 10 and 17 years old in good health and CMV-seronegative. The CDR3 region is CASSRTENSNYGYTF. DNA for the CDR3: TGTGCCAGCAGCAGGACAGAAAATTCTAACTATGGCTACACCTTC.